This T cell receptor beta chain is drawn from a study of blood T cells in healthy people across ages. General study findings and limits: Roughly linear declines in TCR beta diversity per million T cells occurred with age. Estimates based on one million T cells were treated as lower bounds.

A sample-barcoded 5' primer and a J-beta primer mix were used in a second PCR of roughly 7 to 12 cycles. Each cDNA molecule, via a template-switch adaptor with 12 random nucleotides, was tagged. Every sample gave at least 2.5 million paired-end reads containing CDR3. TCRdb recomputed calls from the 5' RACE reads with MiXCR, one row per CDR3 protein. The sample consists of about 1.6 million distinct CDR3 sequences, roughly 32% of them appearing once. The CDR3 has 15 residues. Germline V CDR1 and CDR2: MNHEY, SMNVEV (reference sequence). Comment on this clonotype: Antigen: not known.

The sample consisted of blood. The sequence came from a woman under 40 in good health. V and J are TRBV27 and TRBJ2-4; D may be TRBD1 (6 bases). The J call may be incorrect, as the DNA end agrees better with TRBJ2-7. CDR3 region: CASSGPTGARNEQYF. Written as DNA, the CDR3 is TGTGCCAGCAGTGGGCCGACAGGCGCCAGAAACGAGCAGTACTTC.